The source of this T cell receptor (beta chain) is a study of early T cells in non-severe SARS-CoV-2 infection. Across the study: Investigators sequenced bulk RNA drawn from unsorted whole blood, and chains remained unpaired.

Individually, cDNA molecules had unique molecular identifiers attached to them. TCRdb reanalysed the 5' RACE reads using MiXCR and keeps one entry per CDR3 protein. The sample holds under 100,000 distinct CDR3 sequences, 8% to 13% seen once. Trimming stripped 6 bases from V and 5 bases from J, with 16 bases between. Germline V lookup: CDR1 KGHSH, CDR2 LQKENI. The CDR3 has 15 amino acids. This clonotype was found many times. The sample was whole blood. This TCR was sampled from an adult who was a healthcare worker with PCR-confirmed SARS-CoV-2 infection or an uninfected control (not recorded which). This chain links TRBV18 with TRBJ2-2; D unclear. The chain's CDR3 is CASSSERPHTGELFF. For the CDR3, the DNA is TGTGCCAGCTCGTCGGAACGTCCTCATACCGGGGAGCTGTTTTTT.